This T cell receptor beta chain was recorded in a study of cytomegalovirus exposure and HLA in healthy donors. As concerns this clone: What it binds is not known.

V shed 3 bases and J shed 7 bases, with 14 bases lying between them. Germline loops: CDR1 WNHNN, CDR2 SYGVQD (reference sequence). The CDR3 sequence is 14 residues long. The PCR ran on 60 Vbeta and 13 Jbeta primers. TCRdb's copy holds only in-frame clones and misses some; the assay was immunoSEQ multiplex PCR. Here the sample spans around 130,000 clones, more than 65% being singletons. Study-level points and caveats: Follow-up analysis seemed to connect common viral pathogens with several of the most significant clusters identified. Per a prior analysis, the majority of TCR beta V segments were productive roughly 87% or roughly 30% of the time. Because they were indistinguishable, some V segments, including TRBV6-2 and TRBV6-3, were excluded.

Healthy bone marrow donors supplied every sample. The sample consisted of PBMCs. The rearrangement joins TRBV10-1 to TRBJ2-3; a possible D gene is TRBD2 (7 bases). This clonotype originated in a woman aged 18-30 years in good health and CMV-seropositive. Here the CDR3 reads CASSEVGGAYTQYF. The CDR3 nucleotides read TGCGCCAGCAGTGAAGTTGGGGGGGCTTATACGCAGTATTTT.